This T cell receptor (beta chain) was recorded in a study of cytomegalovirus exposure and HLA in healthy donors. Study context: The study placed 70% to 90% of its 398 genotyped donors in the Caucasian-associated ancestry cluster.

The PCR was carried out with 60 Vbeta primers and 13 Jbeta primers. Measured with immunoSEQ multiplex PCR; TCRdb has only the in-frame clones, and not every one. Among about 200,000 clones listed, around nine tenths were seen once. Comments on this clone: Its matching antigen is unknown.

Study results and limitations: According to a later analysis, donors in an Asian-associated ancestry cluster reportedly had fewer N-insertions than the roughly 630-donor mean.

Every donor was a healthy person donating bone marrow. The ends were cut back, 0 bases at V and 5 bases at J, with 8 bases in the middle. CDR3 size: 13 residues. In germline, CDR1 is KGHSH, CDR2 LQKENI. The J gene is TRBJ2-7, the V gene TRBV18; tentatively, D is TRBD1 (5 bases). The source is a young woman in good health and CMV-seronegative. Source material: PBMCs. For the CDR3, the DNA is TGTGCCAGCTCACCACCGGTAGGGGACGAGCAGTACTTC. Its translation is CASSPPVGDEQYF.